Listed below are T cell receptor beta chains from one sample, sequenced in a study of blood T cells in healthy people across ages. TCRdb re-called the 5' RACE reads through MiXCR, storing one row per CDR3 protein. The sample has approximately 850,000 distinct CDR3 sequences; 58% are singletons. Sequenced input: blood. The source of these receptors is a young man in good health. Each CDR3 is given with its conserved first and last residue. Each record gives: V gene, clone size, D gene, J gene, CDR3 DNA, CDR3 protein. D genes are given only for firm matches. The size of a clone is reported for some rows only, either as once, few or many, or as a class for expanded clones.

>TRBV5-4|NA|TRBD1|TRBJ1-2
TGTGCCAGCAGCTGGAACAGGGACAGGGGCTACACCTTC
CASSWNRDRGYTF
>TRBV7-2|NA|TRBD2|TRBJ2-7
TGTGCCAGCAGCCCCCGAGGTCGGGTCGCGGGAGCCGCCAACGAGCAGTACTTC
CASSPRGRVAGAANEQYF
>TRBV20-1|NA|NA|TRBJ2-3
TGCAGTGCTAGAGATCACCTTGGATGGGGGACAGATACGCAGTATTTT
CSARDHLGWGTDTQYF
>TRBV6-1|NA|NA|TRBJ2-3
TGTGCCAGCAGTGACTTTCCCGGGACGGAGGTAGATACGCAGTATTTT
CASSDFPGTEVDTQYF
>TRBV20-1|once|TRBD2|TRBJ2-5
TGCAGTGCTCAATCTGGGACTAGCGGGTCGGGGGAGTACTTC
CSAQSGTSGSGEYF
>TRBV27|NA|NA|TRBJ1-4
TGTGCCAGCAGTCGGCAGGTATCAACTAATGAAAAACTGTTTTTT
CASSRQVSTNEKLFF
>TRBV29-1|NA|TRBD1|TRBJ1-4
TGCAGCGTTAGACAGGGTAATGAAAAACTGTTTTTT
CSVRQGNEKLFF
>TRBV29-1|many|TRBD2|TRBJ2-3
TGCAGCTCCTCGGGGGTAGCGGGAGCAGATACGCAGTATTTT
CSSSGVAGADTQYF
>TRBV7-9|NA|NA|TRBJ1-3
TGTGCCAGCAGCCCCAGGGAAGCTGGAAACACCATATATTTT
CASSPREAGNTIYF
>TRBV29-1|NA|NA|TRBJ1-1
TGCAGCGCCGAGGGGGGAAGGACTGAAGCTTTCTTT
CSAEGGRTEAFF
>TRBV29-1|few|TRBD2|TRBJ2-5
TGCAGCGTTGGCGGGACTAGCGGGATGCCTCAAGAGACCCAGTACTTC
CSVGGTSGMPQETQYF
>TRBV20-1|NA|TRBD1|TRBJ1-6
TGCAGTGCTTCTACAGGGGAATTCTATAATTCACCCCTCCACTTT
CSASTGEFYNSPLHF
>TRBV20-1|NA|NA|TRBJ2-1
TGCAGTGCTGAACCCAGGGGAGGCGGTGAGCAGTTCTTC
CSAEPRGGGEQFF
>TRBV7-9|few|NA|TRBJ2-7
TGTGCCAGCAGCCCTCTACACAGGGCCTACGAGCAGTACTTC
CASSPLHRAYEQYF
>TRBV29-1|NA|NA|TRBJ1-2
TGCAGCGTTGAAGATAAGGGTGACTATGGCTACACCTTC
CSVEDKGDYGYTF
>TRBV7-9|once|NA|TRBJ1-1
TGTGCCAGCAGCCCGGGCATGCCTGAAGCTTTCTTT
CASSPGMPEAFF
>TRBV28|few|NA|TRBJ2-4
TGTGCCAGCAGCGTGGTCGGGCGGATAGGGCAGTACTTC
CASSVVGRIGQYF
>TRBV12-3/TRBV12-4|few|NA|TRBJ1-1
TGTGCCAGCAGTACCTACAACACTGAAGCTTTCTTT
CASSTYNTEAFF
>TRBV6-4|few|NA|TRBJ2-1
TGTGCCAGCAGTGTTGGGTCTAGCGACCACAATGAGCAGTTCTTC
CASSVGSSDHNEQFF
>TRBV7-9|few|TRBD1|TRBJ1-6
TGTGCCAGCAGCTTAGGAGGGGGCGGTTCACCCCTCCACTTT
CASSLGGGGSPLHF
>TRBV10-3|NA|NA|TRBJ2-5
TGTGCCATCAGCCGGGGCATTCAAGAGACCCAGTACTTC
CAISRGIQETQYF
>TRBV20-1|NA|TRBD1|TRBJ2-1
TGCAGTGCTAGAGCGACAGGGGACTACAATGAGCAGTTCTTC
CSARATGDYNEQFF
>TRBV20-1|NA|NA|TRBJ2-7
TGCAGTGCTAGTGGCCAGTACTCCTACGAGCAGTACTTC
CSASGQYSYEQYF
>TRBV11-2|NA|NA|TRBJ2-3
TGTGCCAGCAGCACCCCTGGCACAGATACGCGGTATTTT
CASSTPGTDTRYF
>TRBV6-6|NA|NA|TRBJ2-6
TGTACCAGCAGTAAAAGCCGCTCTGGGGCCAACGTCCTGACTTTC
CTSSKSRSGANVLTF
>TRBV4-3|NA|NA|TRBJ2-2
TGCGCCAGCAGCCAAGAACTCGGATCGACTGGGGAGCTGTTTTTT
CASSQELGSTGELFF
>TRBV7-3|NA|NA|TRBJ2-3
TGTGCCAGCAGCTTAAACCGGGACCGCCATACGCAGTATTTT
CASSLNRDRHTQYF
>TRBV25-1|few|NA|TRBJ2-5
TGTGCCAGCAGTGCAGATCCTTCGAAAGAGACCCAGTACTTC
CASSADPSKETQYF
>TRBV7-8|NA|NA|TRBJ2-3
TGTGCCAGCAGCCCTCTAGGGGCGGGCCCTGTCACAGATACGCAGTATTTT
CASSPLGAGPVTDTQYF
>TRBV9|NA|NA|TRBJ2-5
TGTGCCAGCAGCGTAAATGGTAGGGGGGCGCAAGAGACCCAGTACTTC
CASSVNGRGAQETQYF
>TRBV12-5|once|NA|TRBJ2-6
TGTGCTAGTGGTGTTGTGGGGGCCAACGTCCTGACTTTC
CASGVVGANVLTF
>TRBV6-2/TRBV6-3|NA|TRBD2|TRBJ2-5
TGTGCCAGCAGGGGGGCTAGCGGGGTAGTTCAGACCCAGTACTTC
CASRGASGVVQTQYF
>TRBV7-9|NA|NA|TRBJ2-7
TGTGCCAGCAGCTACCCGGGGGGACACCGTCCCTACGAGCAGTACTTC
CASSYPGGHRPYEQYF
>TRBV2|NA|TRBD2|TRBJ2-7
TGTGCCAGCGGGGGTGGCGGGAGGACCTACGAGCAGTACTTC
CASGGGGRTYEQYF
>TRBV7-9|few|NA|TRBJ2-7
TGTGCCAGCAGCTTAGCTTCGAAGCAGGGTAGTTCCCACGAGCAGTACTTC
CASSLASKQGSSHEQYF
>TRBV20-1|NA|TRBD1|TRBJ2-3
TGCAGTGCCCCGAGGACAGGGAGCACAGATACGCAGTATTTT
CSAPRTGSTDTQYF
>TRBV27|few|NA|TRBJ1-2
TGTGCCAGCAGTTCCGGGGGCGCTTTTCCGGGCTACACCTTC
CASSSGGAFPGYTF
>TRBV7-9|NA|NA|TRBJ1-1
TGTGCCAGCAGCCGAGTAGCAGGCACTGAAGCTTTCTTT
CASSRVAGTEAFF